A selection of T cell receptor beta chains follows, all from one sample in a study of vaccination effects on CD4 cells after COVID-19. Their antigen targets remain unknown. Sequenced by immunoSEQ multiplex PCR; TCRdb stores in-frame clones only, minus some. The sample lists about 23,000 clones, 55% to 80% occurring once. The sequenced sample was CD4+ T cells from PBMCs cultured with SARS-CoV-2 spike peptides, obtained before COVID-19 vaccination. Receptors originate from a human donor who received a COVID-19 vaccine. The CDR3 runs from the conserved cysteine through the conserved F or W. Each record gives: V gene, clone size, D gene, J gene, CDR3 protein, CDR3 DNA. D genes are given only for firm matches. Rows may omit the clone size; those that give it use once, few, many or a size class.

v_gene: TRBV29-1
abundance: .
d_gene: TRBD1
j_gene: TRBJ1-5
CDR3aa: CSVRTGGSGQPQHF
CDR3nt: TGCAGCGTCCGGACAGGGGGCTCAGGACAGCCCCAGCATTTT

v_gene: TRBV7-6
abundance: .
d_gene: TRBD2
j_gene: TRBJ2-3
CDR3aa: CASSLGLAVTDTQYF
CDR3nt: TGTGCCAGCAGCTTAGGACTAGCGGTCACAGATACGCAGTATTTT

v_gene: TRBV7-9
abundance: .
d_gene: .
j_gene: TRBJ2-2
CDR3aa: CASSSRGGTFANTGELFF
CDR3nt: TGTGCCAGCAGCTCTAGGGGTGGGACGTTTGCGAACACCGGGGAGCTGTTTTTT

v_gene: TRBV15
abundance: .
d_gene: .
j_gene: TRBJ1-3
CDR3aa: CATSSRTVSSGNTIYF
CDR3nt: TGTGCCACCAGCAGTCGGACAGTAAGCTCTGGAAACACCATATATTTT

v_gene: TRBV6-5
abundance: few
d_gene: .
j_gene: TRBJ1-1
CDR3aa: CASSFTDRRNTEAFF
CDR3nt: TGTGCCAGCAGTTTCACGGACAGAAGGAACACTGAAGCTTTCTTT

v_gene: TRBV7-9
abundance: .
d_gene: .
j_gene: TRBJ2-2
CDR3aa: CASSLPLGELFF
CDR3nt: TGTGCCAGCAGCTTGCCGCTCGGGGAGCTGTTTTTT

v_gene: TRBV27
abundance: once
d_gene: TRBD1
j_gene: TRBJ2-7
CDR3aa: CASSPSTGGRYEQYF
CDR3nt: TGTGCCAGCAGTCCTTCGACAGGGGGACGTTACGAGCAGTACTTC

v_gene: TRBV5-1
abundance: .
d_gene: TRBD1
j_gene: TRBJ1-1
CDR3aa: CASSSGQGNTEAFF
CDR3nt: TGCGCCAGCAGCTCGGGACAGGGGAACACTGAAGCTTTCTTT

v_gene: TRBV5-4
abundance: .
d_gene: TRBD2
j_gene: TRBJ2-5
CDR3aa: CASSSRAGGLQETQYF
CDR3nt: TGTGCCAGCAGCTCCCGAGCGGGGGGGCTACAAGAGACCCAGTACTTC

v_gene: TRBV19
abundance: .
d_gene: .
j_gene: TRBJ2-2
CDR3aa: CASSFTGVNTGELFF
CDR3nt: TGTGCCAGTAGTTTCACGGGGGTGAACACCGGGGAGCTGTTTTTT

v_gene: TRBV15
abundance: .
d_gene: .
j_gene: TRBJ1-2
CDR3aa: CATSSAMGNYGYTF
CDR3nt: TGTGCCACCAGCAGTGCTATGGGAAACTATGGCTACACCTTC